This T cell receptor (beta chain) was recovered during a study of vaccination effects on CD4 cells after COVID-19. The study's findings and limits: Infection-derived and vaccine-derived clones contracted markedly late after vaccination.

Before any sequencing was done, the ViraFEST assay used viral peptide pools to expand antigen-specific CD4+ T cells. On day 10 of culture, CD4+ T cells were separated out. Nucleocapsid antibody tests were negative, and the vaccine recipients had no prior SARS-CoV-2 infection. The researchers cultured 1.5 million to 2 million PBMC per well with about 10 IU/ml IL-2 and 8 to 10 ug/ml peptides. Half-medium changes using IL-2 medium occurred on days 3 and 7. Regarding this clone: The antigen is unknown.

Trimming shortened V by 8 bases and J by 0 bases, and 13 bases separated the two germline ends. Germline CDR1 and CDR2: SGHTA and FQGNSA. The CDR3 covers 15 residues. Produced via immunoSEQ multiplex PCR; TCRdb's table is partial and in-frame only. Altogether roughly 41,000 clones are present, over 60% being singletons, with the ten largest covering around 3%. The sequences come from CD4+ T cells from PBMCs cultured with HCoV-NL63 spike peptides, collected before COVID-19 vaccination. The chain joins TRBV7-2 to TRBJ2-2; TRBD2 might be the D (7 bases). The clonotype was recovered from a human donor who received a COVID-19 vaccine. CDR3 region: CASSGAGANTGELFF. Written as DNA, the CDR3 is TGTGCCAGCTCAGGGGCGGGGGCGAACACCGGGGAGCTGTTTTTT.